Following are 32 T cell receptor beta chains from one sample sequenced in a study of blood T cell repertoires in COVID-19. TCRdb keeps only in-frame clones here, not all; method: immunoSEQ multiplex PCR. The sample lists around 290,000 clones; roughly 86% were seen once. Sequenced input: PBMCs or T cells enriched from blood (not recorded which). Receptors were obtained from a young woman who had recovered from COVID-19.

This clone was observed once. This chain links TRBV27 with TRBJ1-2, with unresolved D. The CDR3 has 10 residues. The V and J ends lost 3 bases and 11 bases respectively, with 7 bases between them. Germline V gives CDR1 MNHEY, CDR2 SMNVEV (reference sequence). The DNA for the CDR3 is TGTGCCAGCAGTTTTTCAAAATACACCTTC. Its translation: CASSFSKYTF.

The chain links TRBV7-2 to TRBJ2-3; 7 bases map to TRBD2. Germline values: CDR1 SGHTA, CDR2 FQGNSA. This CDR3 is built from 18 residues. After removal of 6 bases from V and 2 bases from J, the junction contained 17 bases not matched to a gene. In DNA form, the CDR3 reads TGTGCCAGCAGAACCCTCCGGGACTACATAACATCCACAGATACGCAGTATTTT. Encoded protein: CASRTLRDYITSTDTQYF.

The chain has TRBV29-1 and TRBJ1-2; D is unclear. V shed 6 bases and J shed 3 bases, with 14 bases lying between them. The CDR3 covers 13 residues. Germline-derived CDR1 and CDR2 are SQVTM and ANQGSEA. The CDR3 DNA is TGCAGCGTGGAGGATGGACGTCACTATGGCTACACCTTC. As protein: CSVEDGRHYGYTF.

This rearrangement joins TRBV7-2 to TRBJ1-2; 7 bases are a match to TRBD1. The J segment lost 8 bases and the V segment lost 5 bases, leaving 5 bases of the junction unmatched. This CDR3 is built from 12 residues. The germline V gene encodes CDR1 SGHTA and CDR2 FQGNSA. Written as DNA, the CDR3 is TGTGCCAGCAGCCCGCACAGGGGAGGCTACACCTTC. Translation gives CASSPHRGGYTF.

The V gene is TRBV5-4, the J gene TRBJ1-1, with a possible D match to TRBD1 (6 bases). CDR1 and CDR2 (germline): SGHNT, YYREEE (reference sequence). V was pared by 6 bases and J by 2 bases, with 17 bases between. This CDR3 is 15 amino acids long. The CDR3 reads CASTWGPGTNTEAFF. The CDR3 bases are TGTGCCAGCACCTGGGGTCCGGGGACAAACACTGAAGCTTTCTTT.

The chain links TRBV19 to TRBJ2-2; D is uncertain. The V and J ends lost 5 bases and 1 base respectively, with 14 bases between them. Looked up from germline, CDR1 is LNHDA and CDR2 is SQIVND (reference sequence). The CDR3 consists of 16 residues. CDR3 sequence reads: CASSFRFFGNTGELFF. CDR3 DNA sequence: TGTGCCAGTAGTTTCAGGTTTTTCGGGAACACCGGGGAGCTGTTTTTT. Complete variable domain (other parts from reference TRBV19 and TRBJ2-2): DGGITQSPKYLFRKEGQNVTLSCEQNLNHDAMYWYRQDPGQGLRLIYYSQIVNDFQKGDIAEGYSVSREKKESFPLTVTSAQKNPTAFYLCASSFRFFGNTGELFFGEGSRLTVL.

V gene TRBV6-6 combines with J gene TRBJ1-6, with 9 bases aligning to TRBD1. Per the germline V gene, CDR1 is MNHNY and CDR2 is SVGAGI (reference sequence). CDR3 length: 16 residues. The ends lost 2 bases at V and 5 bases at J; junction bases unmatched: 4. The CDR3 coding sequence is TGTGCCAGCAGTTACACAGGGGGCATGGATAATTCACCCCTCCACTTT. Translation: CASSYTGGMDNSPLHF.

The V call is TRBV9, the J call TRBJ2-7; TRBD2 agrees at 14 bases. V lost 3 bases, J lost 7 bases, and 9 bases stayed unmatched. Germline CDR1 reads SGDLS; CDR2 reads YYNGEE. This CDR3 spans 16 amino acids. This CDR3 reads CASSAEGLAGVDEQYF. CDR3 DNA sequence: TGTGCCAGCAGCGCAGAGGGACTAGCGGGAGTCGATGAGCAGTACTTC.

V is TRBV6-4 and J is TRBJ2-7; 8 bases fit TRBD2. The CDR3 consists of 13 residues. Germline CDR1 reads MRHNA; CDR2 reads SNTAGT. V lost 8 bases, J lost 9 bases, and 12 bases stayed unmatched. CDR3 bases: TGTGCCAGCCTGGGCGGGGGGTCGGTTGTGCAGTACTTC. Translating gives CASLGGGSVVQYF.

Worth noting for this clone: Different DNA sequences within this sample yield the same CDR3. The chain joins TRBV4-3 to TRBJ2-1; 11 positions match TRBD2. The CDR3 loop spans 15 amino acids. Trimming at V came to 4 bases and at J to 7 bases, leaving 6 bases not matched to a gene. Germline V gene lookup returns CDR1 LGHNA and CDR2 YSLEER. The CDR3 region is CASSPTSGVPNEQFF. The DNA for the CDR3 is TGCGCCAGCAGCCCGACTAGCGGGGTACCAAATGAGCAGTTCTTC.

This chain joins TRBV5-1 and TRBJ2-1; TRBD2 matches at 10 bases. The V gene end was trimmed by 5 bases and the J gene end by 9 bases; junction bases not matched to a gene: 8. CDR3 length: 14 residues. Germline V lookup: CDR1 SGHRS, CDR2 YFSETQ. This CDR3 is CASRRGTSDVEQFF. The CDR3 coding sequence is TGCGCCAGCAGACGGGGGACTAGCGATGTTGAGCAGTTCTTC. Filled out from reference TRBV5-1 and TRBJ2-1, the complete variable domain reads KAGVTQTPRYLIKTRGQQVTLSCSPISGHRSVSWYQQTPGQGLQFLFEYFSETQRNKGNFPGRFSGRQFSNSRSEMNVSTLELGDSALYLCASRRGTSDVEQFFGPGTRLTVL.

Written as DNA, the CDR3 is TGTGCCAGCAGCCGACGACTAGCGGGGACTGTTGAGCAGTTCTTC. It specifies CASSRRLAGTVEQFF. The rearrangement uses TRBV14 and TRBJ2-1; 11 nucleotides agree with TRBD2. Trimming at V came to 4 bases and at J to 9 bases, leaving 8 bases not matched to a gene. This CDR3 contains 15 residues. The germline V gene has CDR1 SGHDN and CDR2 FVKESK.

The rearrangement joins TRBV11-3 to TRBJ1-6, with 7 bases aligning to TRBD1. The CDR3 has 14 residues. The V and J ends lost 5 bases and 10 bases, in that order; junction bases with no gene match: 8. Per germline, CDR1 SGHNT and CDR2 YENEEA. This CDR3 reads CASSRGGEESPLHF. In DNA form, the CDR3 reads TGTGCCAGCAGCCGAGGGGGCGAAGAATCACCCCTCCACTTT.

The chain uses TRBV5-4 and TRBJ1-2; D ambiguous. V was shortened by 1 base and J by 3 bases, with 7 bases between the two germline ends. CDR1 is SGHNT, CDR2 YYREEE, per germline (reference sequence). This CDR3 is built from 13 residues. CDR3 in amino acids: CASSLSGDYGYTF. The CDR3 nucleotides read TGTGCCAGCAGCTTGAGCGGGGACTATGGCTACACCTTC.

In DNA form, the CDR3 reads TGCGCCAGCAGTAGAGGGGGTCCTGTCGGGGAGCTGTTTTTT. Its translation is CASSRGGPVGELFF. The V gene is TRBV10-1, the J gene TRBJ2-2; a weak D match, TRBD1 (6 bases). Germline CDR1 reads WNHNN; CDR2 reads SYGVQD (reference sequence). This CDR3 comprises 14 residues. V gave up 5 bases and J gave up 7 bases, with 14 bases separating them.

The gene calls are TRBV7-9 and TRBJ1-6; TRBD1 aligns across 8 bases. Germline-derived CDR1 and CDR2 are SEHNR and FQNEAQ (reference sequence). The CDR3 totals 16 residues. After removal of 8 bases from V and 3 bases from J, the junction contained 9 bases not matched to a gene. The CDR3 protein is CASEPRGQVYNSPLHF. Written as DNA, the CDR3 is TGTGCCAGCGAACCAAGGGGACAGGTCTATAATTCACCCCTCCACTTT.

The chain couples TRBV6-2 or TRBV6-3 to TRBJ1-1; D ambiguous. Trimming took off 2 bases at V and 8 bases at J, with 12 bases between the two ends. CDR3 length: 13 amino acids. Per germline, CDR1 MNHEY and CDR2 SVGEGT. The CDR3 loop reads CASSYGPPREAFF. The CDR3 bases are TGTGCCAGCAGTTACGGGCCACCTCGCGAAGCTTTCTTT.

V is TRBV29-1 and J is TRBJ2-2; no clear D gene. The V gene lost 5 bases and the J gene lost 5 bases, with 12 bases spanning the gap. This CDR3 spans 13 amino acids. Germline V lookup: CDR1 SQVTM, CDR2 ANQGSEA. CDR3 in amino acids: CSVRPGWTGELFF. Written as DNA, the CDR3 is TGCAGCGTTCGACCGGGTTGGACCGGGGAGCTGTTTTTT.

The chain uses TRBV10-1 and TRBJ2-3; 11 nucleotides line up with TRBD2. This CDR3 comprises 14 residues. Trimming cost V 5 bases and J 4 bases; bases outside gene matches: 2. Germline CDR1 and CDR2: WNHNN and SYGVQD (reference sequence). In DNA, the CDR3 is TGCGCCAGCAGTAAACTAGCGGGGGCAGATACGCAGTATTTT. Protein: CASSKLAGADTQYF.

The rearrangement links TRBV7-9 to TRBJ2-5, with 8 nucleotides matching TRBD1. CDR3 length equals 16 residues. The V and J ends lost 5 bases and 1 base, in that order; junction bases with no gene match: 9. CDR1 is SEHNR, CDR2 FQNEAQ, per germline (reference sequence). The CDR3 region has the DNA TGTGCCAGCAGCCTATCTGGACAGGGTATCCAAGAGACCCAGTACTTC. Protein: CASSLSGQGIQETQYF.

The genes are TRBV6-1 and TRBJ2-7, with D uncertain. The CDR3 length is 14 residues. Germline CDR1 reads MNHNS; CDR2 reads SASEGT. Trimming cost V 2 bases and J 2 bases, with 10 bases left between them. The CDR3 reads CASSETWATYEQYF. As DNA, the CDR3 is TGTGCCAGCAGTGAAACCTGGGCAACCTACGAGCAGTACTTC.

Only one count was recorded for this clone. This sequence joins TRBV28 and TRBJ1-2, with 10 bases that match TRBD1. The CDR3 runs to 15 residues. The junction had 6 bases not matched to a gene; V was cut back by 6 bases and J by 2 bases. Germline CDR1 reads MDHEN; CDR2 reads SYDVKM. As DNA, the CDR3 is TGTGCCAGCAGCCGCCGGGACAGGGGAAACTATGGCTACACCTTC. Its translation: CASSRRDRGNYGYTF.

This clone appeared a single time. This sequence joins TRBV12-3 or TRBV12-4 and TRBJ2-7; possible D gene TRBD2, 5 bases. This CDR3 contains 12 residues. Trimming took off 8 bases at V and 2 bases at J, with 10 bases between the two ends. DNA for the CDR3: TGTGCCAGCGGTGGAGGACCCTACGAGCAGTACTTC. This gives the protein CASGGGPYEQYF.

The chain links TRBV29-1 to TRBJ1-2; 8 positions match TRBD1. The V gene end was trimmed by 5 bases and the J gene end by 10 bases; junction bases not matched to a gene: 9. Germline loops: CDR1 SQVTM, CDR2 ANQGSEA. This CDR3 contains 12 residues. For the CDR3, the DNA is TGCAGCGTTTCCGGACAGGGACGGGTCTACACCTTC. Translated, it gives CSVSGQGRVYTF.

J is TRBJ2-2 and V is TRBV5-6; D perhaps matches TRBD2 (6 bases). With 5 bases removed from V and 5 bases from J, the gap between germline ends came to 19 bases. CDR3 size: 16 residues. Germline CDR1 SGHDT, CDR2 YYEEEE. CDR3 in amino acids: CASSQDAGIETGELFF. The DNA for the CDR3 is TGTGCCAGCAGTCAGGACGCGGGGATTGAGACCGGGGAGCTGTTTTTT.

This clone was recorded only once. CDR3 protein: CASTTPNRGLDYGYTF. In nucleotides, the CDR3 is TGTGCCAGCACTACCCCCAACAGGGGGCTTGACTATGGCTACACCTTC. The chain recombines TRBV5-4 with TRBJ1-2, with 9 bases lining up with TRBD1. In germline, CDR1 is SGHNT, CDR2 YYREEE (reference sequence). V was pared by 6 bases and J by 3 bases, with 12 bases of the junction left unmatched. The CDR3 is 16 residues long.

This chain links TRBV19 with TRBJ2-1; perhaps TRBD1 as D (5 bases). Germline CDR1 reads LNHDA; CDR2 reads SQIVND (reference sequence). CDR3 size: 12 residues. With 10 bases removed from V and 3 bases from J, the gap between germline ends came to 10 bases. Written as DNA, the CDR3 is TGTGCCACTAGAGGACACTACAATGAGCAGTTCTTC. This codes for CATRGHYNEQFF.

This CDR3 reads CASSWTGRGGTEAFF. The CDR3 coding sequence is TGCGCCAGCAGCTGGACAGGGCGGGGCGGCACTGAAGCTTTCTTT. V usage is TRBV5-1 and J usage is TRBJ1-1; 8 nucleotides agree with TRBD1. CDR1 SGHRS and CDR2 YFSETQ come from the germline V gene. After removal of 3 bases from V and 4 bases from J, the junction contained 8 bases not matched to a gene. The CDR3 is 15 amino acids. Full variable domain (outside the CDR3, taken from reference TRBV5-1 and TRBJ1-1): KAGVTQTPRYLIKTRGQQVTLSCSPISGHRSVSWYQQTPGQGLQFLFEYFSETQRNKGNFPGRFSGRQFSNSRSEMNVSTLELGDSALYLCASSWTGRGGTEAFFGQGTRLTVV.

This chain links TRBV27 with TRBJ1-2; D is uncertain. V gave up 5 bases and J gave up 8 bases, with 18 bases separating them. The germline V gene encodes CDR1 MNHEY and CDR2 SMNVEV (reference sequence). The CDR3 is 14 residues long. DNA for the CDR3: TGTGCCAGCAGTATGAGAGGCCAAAACCGAGGCTACACCTTC. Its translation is CASSMRGQNRGYTF.

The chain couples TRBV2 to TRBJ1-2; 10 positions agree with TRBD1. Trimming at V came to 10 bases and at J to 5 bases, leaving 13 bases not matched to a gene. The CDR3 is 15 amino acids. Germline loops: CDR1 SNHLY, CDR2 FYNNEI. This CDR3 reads CATRQGAMAQYGYTF. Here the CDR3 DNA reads TGTGCCACCAGACAGGGGGCTATGGCCCAATATGGCTACACCTTC.

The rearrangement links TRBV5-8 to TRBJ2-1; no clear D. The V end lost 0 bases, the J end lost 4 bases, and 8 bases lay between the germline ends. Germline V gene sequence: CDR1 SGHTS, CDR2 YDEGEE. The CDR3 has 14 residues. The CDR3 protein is CASSLDGLYNEQFF. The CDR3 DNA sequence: TGTGCCAGCAGCTTGGATGGGCTATACAATGAGCAGTTCTTC.

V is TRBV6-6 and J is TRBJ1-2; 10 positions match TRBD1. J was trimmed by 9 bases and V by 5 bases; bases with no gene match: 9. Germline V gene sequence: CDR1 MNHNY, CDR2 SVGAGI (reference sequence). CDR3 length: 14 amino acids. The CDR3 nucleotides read TGTGCCAGCAGTCTCGCCGGGGACAGGGGACGCTACACCTTC. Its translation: CASSLAGDRGRYTF.